The clone carrying this TCR beta chain was observed once. This specimen comes from a study of shared clonotypes between healthy human individuals. Repertoires were generated with immunoSEQ multiplex PCR, while TCRdb's copy carries only in-frame clones and drops some. The top ten hold approximately 0.37% of the sample, which has 2 million to 3 million clones, over 85% seen once. The sample taken for sequencing was naive CD4+ T cells from PBMCs. The sample's subset: CD45RA+ positively selected. The clonotype originates from a man between 18 and 29 years old in good health. Some clones in this sample may be carry-over from other donors' samples.

CDR3 residues: CASSLDSGSAHSYEQYF. CDR3 bases: TGTGCCAGCAGCTTAGATAGTGGGTCAGCGCACTCCTACGAGCAGTACTTC. The chain couples TRBV13 to TRBJ2-7; no clear D. CDR1 and CDR2 from the germline V gene are PRHDT and FYEKMQ (reference sequence). This CDR3 is 17 amino acids long. Trimming took 1 base from V and 0 from J, leaving 16 bases between them.